This T cell receptor beta chain was identified during a study of blood T cells in healthy people across ages. Each donor had ten milliliters of peripheral blood drawn. For the second PCR, which ran for 7 to 11 cycles, a sample-barcoded 5' primer and a J-beta primer mix were used. Each cDNA was tagged by a template-switch adaptor containing 12 random nucleotides. TCRdb used MiXCR to reprocess the 5' RACE reads, holding one entry per CDR3 protein. The sample shows about 1,600,000 distinct CDR3 sequences, 42% of them seen only once. The CDR3 covers 17 residues. Germline V gene lookup returns CDR1 MNHNS and CDR2 SASEGT. The ends lost 3 bases at V and 5 bases at J; junction bases unmatched: 13. This clonotype appeared a few times.

The rearrangement links TRBV6-1 to TRBJ2-7; 10 positions agree with TRBD2. The origin of this receptor is a woman younger than 30 in good health. Material for sequencing was blood. The CDR3 sequence is CASSDLAGGHLLDEQYF. CDR3 DNA sequence: TGTGCCAGCAGTGACTTAGCGGGAGGACACCTTCTCGACGAGCAGTACTTC.